This passage covers 12 T cell receptor beta chains from one sample sequenced in a study of T cell repertoires in cytomegalovirus infection. Each CDR3 protein is one row after TCRdb ran MiXCR on the reads. Of roughly 230,000 distinct CDR3 sequences listed, 15% to 20% were seen once; the top ten hold less than 60%. The sample taken for sequencing was CD8+ T cells from PBMCs. These receptors were collected from a human donor in good health (CMV status not recorded). Some clones in this sample may be carry-over from other donors' samples.

This clonotype was seen only a few times. The chain employs TRBV7-8 and TRBJ2-3; 11 nucleotides line up with TRBD2. The J segment lost 1 base and the V segment lost 5 bases, leaving 8 bases of the junction unmatched. The CDR3 extends over 17 amino acids. Germline CDR1 is SGHVS and CDR2 is FQNEAQ. For the CDR3, the DNA is TGTGCCAGCAGCCTGCTAGCGGGGGGAACCCGCACAGATACGCAGTATTTT. This codes for CASSLLAGGTRTDTQYF.

This clonotype was seen many times. J is TRBJ2-7 and V is TRBV10-3; D is possibly TRBD1 (6 bases). CDR3 length: 15 residues. Trimming removed 1 base from V and 2 bases from J, with 12 bases in between. The germline CDR1 and CDR2 sequences are ENHRY and SYGVKD. CDR3 protein: CAISELIGGAYEQYF. DNA of the CDR3: TGTGCCATCAGTGAGTTGATAGGGGGAGCCTACGAGCAGTACTTC.

The chain joins TRBV20-1 to TRBJ1-1, with 12 bases matching TRBD1. Germline CDR1 DFQATT, CDR2 SNEGSKA (reference sequence). There are 17 residues in the CDR3. The V and J ends lost 0 bases and 0 bases, in that order; junction bases with no gene match: 5. CDR3 loop: CSARDGTGGYMNTEAFF. CDR3 nucleotides: TGCAGTGCTAGAGATGGGACAGGGGGCTATATGAACACTGAAGCTTTCTTT.

The rearrangement uses TRBV2 and TRBJ2-7; a weak D match, TRBD2 (6 bases). Trimming shortened V by 6 bases and J by 0 bases, and 12 bases separated the two germline ends. From germline, CDR1 is SNHLY and CDR2 FYNNEI. The length of the CDR3 is 14 residues. The CDR3 DNA reads as TGTGCCAGCAGAGGGGACTGGAGCTCCTACGAGCAGTACTTC. Its translation is CASRGDWSSYEQYF.

Details on this clonotype: One junction end does not reproduce the germline sequence, and a read error may be involved. This chain uses TRBV5-3 with TRBJ2-2, with 12 bases fitting TRBD2. Being an ORF, TRBV5-3 has a function that is uncertain. The CDR3 runs 16 residues. The CDR3 DNA reads TGTGCCAGCAGCTCGGTTCCTAGCGGGGGGGTCGAGGAGCTGTTTTTT. Translating gives CASSSVPSGGVEELFF.

This clonotype was detected ten times or more. The chain has TRBV7-9 and TRBJ2-1; D call uncertain. V was shortened by 4 bases and J by 10 bases, with 14 bases between the two germline ends. Germline lookup yields CDR1 SEHNR and CDR2 FQNEAQ (reference sequence). CDR3 length: 13 residues. In nucleotides, the CDR3 is TGTGCCAGCAGCTCGGGTTCCCTGGGGGAGCAGTTCTTC. Amino acids: CASSSGSLGEQFF.

There are many counts of this clonotype. The chain combines TRBV7-6 with TRBJ2-7, with D possibly being TRBD2 (6 bases). This CDR3 region has 16 residues. The germline V gene encodes CDR1 SGHVS and CDR2 FNYEAQ. V dropped 5 bases and J dropped 2 bases, with 19 bases sitting between them. CDR3 bases: TGTGCCAGCAGCCCCAGTGGGAGGATCATCCCCTACGAGCAGTACTTC. It is translated as CASSPSGRIIPYEQYF.

This clonotype was observed a few times. The chain recombines TRBV5-6 with TRBJ2-2; TRBD2 might be the D (5 bases). Germline-derived CDR1 and CDR2 are SGHDT and YYEEEE. The CDR3 has 20 residues. V lost 1 base to trimming and J lost 1 base, with 23 bases between them. CDR3 nucleotides: TGTGCCAGCAGCTTGTCCCTAGGACTCTACTACCGCGTGAACACCGGGGAGCTGTTTTTT. It yields the protein CASSLSLGLYYRVNTGELFF.

The table lists this clonotype with many counts. This chain connects TRBV2 to TRBJ2-1; D is unresolved. Germline-derived CDR1 and CDR2 are SNHLY and FYNNEI. The CDR3 runs to 11 residues. With 6 bases removed from V and 8 bases from J, the gap between germline ends came to 8 bases. The CDR3 loop is CASRVYDEQFF. The CDR3 nucleotides are TGTGCCAGCAGGGTGTACGATGAGCAGTTCTTC. Drawing the rest from reference TRBV2 and TRBJ2-1, the complete variable domain is EPEVTQTPSHQVTQMGQEVILRCVPISNHLYFYWYRQILGQKVEFLVSFYNNEISEKSEIFDDQFSVERPDGSNFTLKIRSTKLEDSAMYFCASRVYDEQFFGPGTRLTVL.

The chain links TRBV15 to TRBJ2-7, with 9 bases lining up with TRBD1. This CDR3 has 16 residues. V shed 2 bases, J shed 6 bases, and the junction held 11 bases outside the gene matches. Germline values: CDR1 LNHNV, CDR2 YYDKDF (reference sequence). The CDR3 spells CATSRTTRDRDGEQYF. CDR3 in DNA: TGTGCCACCAGCAGAACGACCCGGGACAGGGATGGCGAGCAGTACTTC.

CDR3 loop: CASTERRRIPIDYGYTF. As DNA, the CDR3 is TGTGCCAGCACCGAGCGGCGGCGGATTCCTATAGACTATGGCTACACCTTC. V is TRBV6-2 or TRBV6-3 and J is TRBJ1-2; D call uncertain. The CDR3 spans 17 residues. Deletions cut 7 bases from V and 3 bases from J, with 24 bases between. CDR1 MNHEY and CDR2 SVGEGT come from the germline V gene.

This rearrangement joins TRBV14 to TRBJ2-7; a weak D match, TRBD1 (5 bases). Trimming left V 8 bases short and J 2 bases short, with 7 bases between. The CDR3 covers 11 residues. Germline CDR1 is SGHDN and CDR2 is FVKESK. The CDR3 reads CASRTPYEQYF. DNA for the CDR3: TGTGCCAGCCGGACACCCTACGAGCAGTACTTC. Together with reference TRBV14 and TRBJ2-7, the CDR3 gives the full variable domain: EAGVTQFPSHSVIEKGQTVTLRCDPISGHDNLYWYRRVMGKEIKFLLHFVKESKQDESGMPNNRFLAERTGGTYSTLKVQPAELEDSGVYFCASRTPYEQYFGPGTRLTVT.